Included here is one TCR beta chain sequence, with context. This clone is a singleton in its sample. It has no known antigen specificity. There are no base qualities to consult, and no much larger clone falls within one base. V lost 4 bases and J lost 2 bases; the stretch between them is 13 bases long. The CDR3 sequence holds 16 residues, the cysteine and phenylalanine included. Solely the CDR3 DNA is kept, with 48 bases framed from the first base. Based on the germline V gene (reference sequence), the CDR1 and CDR2 sequences are SGHKS and YYEKEE. The sample is drawn from a study of cytomegalovirus exposure and HLA in healthy donors (dated by TCRdb to 2016 to 2017). Broadly, across the study: According to a later analysis, the approximately 130 validation repertoires were produced on the same platform as the 666 repertoires of the first cohort. Besides the first cohort of about 730 subjects, a separate validation cohort made up of over 100 different subjects was used. To predict cytomegalovirus infection status, the study combined high-throughput TCR immunosequencing, statistical association of individual TCRs with disease status, and machine learning. The study was designed to test whether signatures of past pathogen exposure could be identified by cataloging public T cell receptors.

Here is what the overall study found, with its caveats: In vitro tests confirmed that three of the cytomegalovirus-associated TCR beta chains recognize cytomegalovirus antigens. The validation cohort had no HLA typing available for a later analysis, so co-occurrence within that cohort was assessed over all 120 repertoires. According to the authors, the approach could potentially be generalized to other disease states and immunological phenotypes. The study gave a list of 150 to 200 TCR beta chains associated with cytomegalovirus. Cytomegalovirus status was reported to be diagnosed by the classifier with high specificity and sensitivity in both the original and validation cohorts. A later analysis found that TCRs clustered in the first cohort also tended to co-occur in the roughly 110 validation repertoires, with 94% of cluster scores above 0. While some public TCRs were present in many individuals, most TCR sequences turned up only very rarely across donors.

Library creation used the immunoSEQ multiplex PCR assay. The paper's data handling went like this. A statistical classification framework was built to diagnose cytomegalovirus status from the catalog of TCR beta chain sequences. Held by TCRdb, this immuneACCESS table contains in-frame sequences only and omits some clones. Under half of the omission traces to an unresolved V gene where checked; the cause of the rest is unknown. From that table come the V and J calls and clone size; the DNA was used to work out D and trimming. This sample holds about 110,000 clones; approximately 85% were observed only once. The biggest ten clones account for 3% of the sample. The donors were included in the validation cohort of over a hundred subjects, a group kept apart from the roughly 610-subject first cohort.

The specimen sequenced was PBMCs. The source of this sequence is a woman between 18 and 30 years old in good health and CMV-seronegative. The chain uses TRBV5-5 and TRBJ2-6, with TRBD2 tentatively as D gene (7 bases match). The CDR3 is CASSKQGGAGANVLTF. The bases are TGTGCCAGCAGCAAACAGGGAGGGGCTGGGGCCAACGTCCTGACTTTC.